This T cell receptor (beta chain) was obtained from a study of cytomegalovirus exposure and HLA in healthy donors. This CDR3 spans 14 amino acids. The germline CDR1 and CDR2 sequences are LNHDA and SQIVND (reference sequence). The junction had 3 bases not matched to a gene; V was cut back by 5 bases and J by 1 base. The PCR contained 60 Vbeta and 13 Jbeta primers. Method: immunoSEQ multiplex PCR; TCRdb's copy keeps in-frame clones and lacks some. Of about 100,000 clones listed, 77% are singletons. The sequenced sample consisted of PBMCs. V gene TRBV19 combines with J gene TRBJ1-1; 8 bases align to TRBD1. This clonotype was sampled from a male donor in good health and CMV-seronegative. The CDR3 coding sequence is TGTGCCAGTAGTCCAGGGGGCTGGAACACTGAAGCTTTCTTT. Translated, it gives CASSPGGWNTEAFF. Variable domain in full (rest from reference TRBV19 and TRBJ1-1): DGGITQSPKYLFRKEGQNVTLSCEQNLNHDAMYWYRQDPGQGLRLIYYSQIVNDFQKGDIAEGYSVSREKKESFPLTVTSAQKNPTAFYLCASSPGGWNTEAFFGQGTRLTVV.